This T cell receptor beta chain was captured by sequencing in a study of chemoradiotherapy in HPV16-positive cancers. Germline CDR1 is SGDLS and CDR2 is YYNGEE. The CDR3 runs to 15 residues. The J segment lost 5 bases and the V segment lost 4 bases, leaving 10 bases of the junction unmatched. Using immunoSEQ multiplex PCR, the repertoire was profiled, and TCRdb retains in-frame clones only, with some absent. Among 5,000 to 7,500 clones, approximately 80% were seen once, and the ten largest hold under 6.5%. This clone was seen a few times. The chain uses TRBV9 and TRBJ2-7; 9 bases fit TRBD1. The source was tumor tissue, collected from a patient who underwent chemoradiotherapy. The source of this sequence is a human donor with HPV-associated anogenital cancer. The CDR3 DNA is TGTGCCAGCAGCCCCTCACCGGGACAGGGCGACGAGCAGTACTTC. It specifies CASSPSPGQGDEQYF.